This is a list of T cell receptor beta chains from one sample in a study of CD8 T cells in acute hepatitis C reinfection. Data came from immunoSEQ multiplex PCR; TCRdb stores just in-frame clones and leaves some out. The table has approximately 41,000 clones, approximately 87% seen once. The sequencing sample was made of naive CD8+ T cells from PBMCs. The receptors were gathered from a young man with chronic hepatitis C. The CDR3 runs from the conserved cysteine through the conserved F or W. The D gene is left open where the match is weak. Size values are once, few and many counts, or a class for expanded clones, and some rows have none.

-	TRBJ2-7	TRBV9	TRBD1	TGTGCCAGCGGACAGGGGGTAGACGAGCAGTACTTC	CASGQGVDEQYF
-	TRBJ1-5	TRBV27	-	TGTGCCAGCAGTTTATCCAGCAATCAGCCCCAGCATTTT	CASSLSSNQPQHF
once	TRBJ2-7	TRBV27	TRBD2	TGTGCCAGCAGTATTACTAGCGGGAGTTCCTACGAGCAGTACTTC	CASSITSGSSYEQYF
-	TRBJ2-3	TRBV7-2	-	TGTGCCAGCAATCATAGAGGGAGCACAGATACGCAGTATTTT	CASNHRGSTDTQYF
-	TRBJ1-4	TRBV7-3	-	TGTGCCAGCAGCCCTAGGTTCTTCCCTCTTGGTATGGATGAAAAACTGTTTTTT	CASSPRFFPLGMDEKLFF
-	TRBJ2-1	TRBV9	TRBD2	TGTGCCAGCAGTGCGCCTTTAGCGGGAGGGTCTTACAATGAGCAGTTCTTC	CASSAPLAGGSYNEQFF
few	TRBJ2-7	TRBV10-1	TRBD1	TGCGCCAGCAGTGAGTCAGGGGGCTTCTCCTACGAGCAGTACTTC	CASSESGGFSYEQYF
-	TRBJ2-7	TRBV9	-	TGTGCCAGCAGCGTGGCTCCTTCAGACTACGAGCAGTACTTC	CASSVAPSDYEQYF
-	TRBJ1-1	TRBV4-1	-	TGCGCCAGCAGCCAAGGGGACGGGAACACTGAAGCTTTCTTT	CASSQGDGNTEAFF
-	TRBJ2-1	TRBV4-2	TRBD2	TGTGCCAGCAGCCCACTAGCGGGGTTATCCTACAATGAGCAGTTCTTC	CASSPLAGLSYNEQFF
few	TRBJ1-2	TRBV28	-	TGTGCCAGCAGTTTCCAGGGGTTAAATGGCTACACCTTC	CASSFQGLNGYTF
-	TRBJ2-6	TRBV9	-	TGTGCCAGCAGCGCTAGCGCCTCTGGGGCCAACGTCCTGACTTTC	CASSASASGANVLTF
-	TRBJ2-7	TRBV10-2	-	TGCGCCAGCAGTGAGCGTGGTTCTAGCCCCACCTACGAGCAGTACTTC	CASSERGSSPTYEQYF
-	TRBJ2-1	TRBV27	-	TGTGCCAGCAGTTCCATAGGCGGTGAGCAGTTCTTC	CASSSIGGEQFF
-	TRBJ1-3	TRBV30	-	TGTGCCTGGAGTGTACTGGGGGACACCATATATTTT	CAWSVLGDTIYF
-	TRBJ2-3	TRBV9	TRBD2	TGTGCCAGCAGCGTGTCCATAGCGGGGGCAGACACAGATACGCAGTATTTT	CASSVSIAGADTDTQYF
-	TRBJ2-5	TRBV4-1	TRBD2	TGCGCCAGCAGCCAAGAGGCTAGCGGGGGGCCGTACCAAGAGACCCAGTACTTC	CASSQEASGGPYQETQYF
-	TRBJ1-2	TRBV6-4	TRBD1	TGTGCCAGCAGTGACCCCGACAGGGGTGGCTACACCTTC	CASSDPDRGGYTF
-	TRBJ1-2	TRBV7-2	TRBD1	TGTGCCAGCAGCCCCGTGACAGGGGCCGGTGGTGGTGGCTACACCTTC	CASSPVTGAGGGGYTF